The entry below gives a single T cell receptor (beta chain) sequence along with its context. Its target is unknown. CDR3 size: 16 residues. Trimming left V 4 bases short and J 0 bases short, with 13 bases between. CDR1 and CDR2 from the germline V gene are LGHDT and YNNKEL (reference sequence). The sample belongs to a study of Ad26.COV2.S vaccination and SARS-CoV-2 variants. Findings and limits, study-wide: The authors reported substantial breadth in spike-specific CD8+ and CD4+ T cell responses after vaccination.

Treatment indicated: roughly 19 received Ad26.COV2.S at low or high dose, single or two shots; roughly 5 received placebo; per-sample allocation not given. After the first vaccine or placebo injection, samples were drawn on day 63. Using immunoSEQ multiplex PCR, the repertoire was profiled, and TCRdb retains in-frame clones only, with some absent. In the table there are approximately 500,000 clones, around 85% of which are singletons. This chain joins TRBV3-1 (or the pseudogene TRBV3-2) and TRBJ2-1; D gene ambiguous. The material was peripheral blood, obtained in a trial of Ad26.COV2.S vaccine versus placebo. This TCR was sampled from a person aged 18 to 65 who received the Ad26.COV2.S COVID-19 vaccine or a placebo. The CDR3 here is CASSPLGGNSYNEQFF. As DNA, the CDR3 is TGTGCCAGCAGCCCCCTGGGTGGAAACTCCTACAATGAGCAGTTCTTC.